Listed here are 15 T cell receptor beta chains from one sample, sequenced in a study of T cell responses to AZD1222 COVID-19 vaccine. Only in-frame clones appear in the TCRdb table, and some are missing; sequencing was by immunoSEQ multiplex PCR. Among roughly 75,000 clones listed, about 83% were seen once. The sequences come from peripheral blood, collected on day 0 of AZD1222 vaccination. The receptor source for this set is an adult in good health.

The chain recombines TRBV3-1 (or the pseudogene TRBV3-2) with TRBJ2-3; D might be TRBD1 (5 bases). Germline V gives CDR1 LGHDT, CDR2 YNNKEL (reference sequence). The V gene lost 2 bases and the J gene lost 11 bases, with 11 bases spanning the gap. CDR3 size: 12 residues. CDR3 sequence reads: CASSQQGFEQYF. The CDR3 coding sequence is TGTGCCAGCAGCCAACAGGGCTTCGAGCAGTATTTT.

This clone was observed once. The chain couples TRBV19 to TRBJ2-6, with 8 bases lining up with TRBD1. The CDR3 extends over 19 amino acids. Germline CDR1 is LNHDA and CDR2 is SQIVND (reference sequence). The V gene end was trimmed by 3 bases and the J gene end by 0 bases; junction bases not matched to a gene: 10. CDR3 protein: CASSINKGQGFSGANVLTF. The DNA of the CDR3 is TGTGCCAGTAGTATCAATAAAGGACAGGGCTTCTCTGGGGCCAACGTCCTGACTTTC.

The chain recombines TRBV2 with TRBJ1-5; TRBD1 matches 7 bases. J lost 3 bases, V lost 4 bases, and 6 bases had no gene match. The CDR3 is 15 amino acids. Germline V gives CDR1 SNHLY, CDR2 FYNNEI. In DNA, the CDR3 is TGTGCCAGCAGTGTGGAAGGGGGCCCCAATCAGCCCCAGCATTTT. Amino acid sequence: CASSVEGGPNQPQHF. The whole variable domain, filled in from reference TRBV2 and TRBJ1-5, reads EPEVTQTPSHQVTQMGQEVILRCVPISNHLYFYWYRQILGQKVEFLVSFYNNEISEKSEIFDDQFSVERPDGSNFTLKIRSTKLEDSAMYFCASSVEGGPNQPQHFGDGTRLSIL.

This chain links TRBV5-1 with TRBJ2-3, with 7 nucleotides matching TRBD2. Trimming cost V 7 bases and J 0 bases; bases outside gene matches: 14. Looked up from germline, CDR1 is SGHRS and CDR2 is YFSETQ. This CDR3 spans 17 amino acids. This CDR3 reads CASRLGMAGVSTDTQYF. The CDR3 region has the DNA TGCGCCAGCCGCCTGGGTATGGCGGGGGTGAGCACAGATACGCAGTATTTT.

The chain employs TRBV10-3 and TRBJ1-5; 7 bases are a match to TRBD1. There are 17 residues in the CDR3. Trimming took 2 bases from V and 2 from J; bases not matched to a gene: 9. Germline-derived CDR1 and CDR2 are ENHRY and SYGVKD. The CDR3 nucleotides read TGTGCCATCAGTGAGGCTATGACAGGGACGGGCAATCAGCCCCAGCATTTT. Protein sequence: CAISEAMTGTGNQPQHF.

V and J are TRBV7-8 and TRBJ1-5; D gene ambiguous. V shed 5 bases and J shed 4 bases, with 6 bases lying between them. The germline CDR1 and CDR2 sequences are SGHVS and FQNEAQ. The CDR3 covers 12 residues. The CDR3 DNA follows: TGTGCCAGCAGCCTGGAGAATCAGCCCCAGCATTTT. Residues: CASSLENQPQHF.

The chain employs TRBV7-2 and TRBJ1-1; 9 bases align to TRBD1. The trim removed 2 bases at V and 4 bases at J, leaving 5 bases unmatched. This CDR3 is 15 amino acids long. The germline V gene has CDR1 SGHTA and CDR2 FQGNSA. CDR3 sequence reads: CASSLQQGAVTEAFF. In DNA, the CDR3 is TGTGCCAGCAGCTTACAACAGGGGGCGGTCACTGAAGCTTTCTTT.

The chain carries TRBV6-2 or TRBV6-3 and TRBJ1-5; no firm D call. CDR3 length: 13 amino acids. Trimming removed 3 bases at V and 0 bases at J, with 3 bases between. Germline CDR1 and CDR2: MNHEY and SVGEGT. CDR3 in amino acids: CASSYHSNQPQHF. DNA of the CDR3: TGTGCCAGCAGTTATCATAGCAATCAGCCCCAGCATTTT.

J is TRBJ2-7 and V is TRBV2; possibly TRBD2 for D (6 bases). The V gene's germline CDR1 is SNHLY and CDR2 FYNNEI. The V end lost 4 bases, the J end lost 2 bases, and 15 bases lay between the germline ends. CDR3 size: 15 residues. This chain's CDR3 is CASSGWGGGAYEQYF. The DNA for the CDR3 is TGTGCCAGCAGTGGGTGGGGCGGAGGGGCCTACGAGCAGTACTTC.

The rearrangement joins TRBV6-5 to TRBJ2-7, with TRBD1 as a possible D gene (5 bases). Trimming shortened V by 2 bases and J by 2 bases, and 10 bases separated the two germline ends. The CDR3 has 14 residues. Germline lookup yields CDR1 MNHEY and CDR2 SVGAGI. CDR3 sequence reads: CASSYAHRTYEQYF. Written as DNA, the CDR3 is TGTGCCAGCAGTTACGCCCACAGGACCTACGAGCAGTACTTC.

CDR3 region: CASSRVLRVSGTGDDYGYTF. In nucleotides, the CDR3 is TGTGCCAGCAGCCGTGTACTCAGAGTCTCCGGGACAGGGGATGACTATGGCTACACCTTC. The gene calls are TRBV5-8 and TRBJ1-2; 10 bases agree with TRBD1. Germline V gene sequence: CDR1 SGHTS, CDR2 YDEGEE. Unmatched junction bases numbered 21, after V lost 4 bases and J lost 3 bases. This CDR3 contains 20 residues.

CDR3 nucleotide sequence: TGTGCCAGTAGAACGACAGGGGGCACCTATGGCTACACCTTC. Protein product: CASRTTGGTYGYTF. The genes are TRBV19 and TRBJ1-2; 10 nucleotides align to TRBD1. V was clipped by 6 bases and J by 4 bases; unmatched bases: 5. Germline CDR1 is LNHDA and CDR2 is SQIVND (reference sequence). The CDR3 runs 14 residues. Using reference TRBV19 and TRBJ1-2 for the parts outside the CDR3, the full variable domain is DGGITQSPKYLFRKEGQNVTLSCEQNLNHDAMYWYRQDPGQGLRLIYYSQIVNDFQKGDIAEGYSVSREKKESFPLTVTSAQKNPTAFYLCASRTTGGTYGYTFGSGTRLTVV.

The chain employs TRBV5-1 and TRBJ2-5; 16 bases fit TRBD2. Per germline, CDR1 SGHRS and CDR2 YFSETQ. The CDR3 totals 18 residues. J was trimmed by 5 bases and V by 4 bases; bases with no gene match: 11. As DNA, the CDR3 is TGCGCCAGCAGCCGAACCGGGACTAGCGGGGGGGCCGGCGAGACCCAGTACTTC. Translation gives CASSRTGTSGGAGETQYF.

Notes on this clone: At one boundary the junction diverges from the germline segment, which might be a read error. The chain links TRBV18 to TRBJ2-3; 7 nucleotides agree with TRBD1. The CDR3 is made up of 15 amino acids. CDR1 KGHSH and CDR2 LQKENI come from the germline V gene. CDR3 bases: TGTGCCAGCTCACCACCGGGTAATGCTCAGGGGGAAGTAAATTTT. Its translation is CASSPPGNAQGEVNF.

This sequence joins TRBV5-1 and TRBJ2-7; TRBD1 matches at 7 bases. Germline CDR1 is SGHRS and CDR2 is YFSETQ. Unmatched junction bases numbered 5, after V lost 5 bases and J lost 3 bases. The CDR3 totals 13 residues. The CDR3 loop is CASRRTGIYEQYF. CDR3 sequence (DNA): TGCGCCAGCAGAAGGACAGGAATCTACGAGCAGTACTTC.